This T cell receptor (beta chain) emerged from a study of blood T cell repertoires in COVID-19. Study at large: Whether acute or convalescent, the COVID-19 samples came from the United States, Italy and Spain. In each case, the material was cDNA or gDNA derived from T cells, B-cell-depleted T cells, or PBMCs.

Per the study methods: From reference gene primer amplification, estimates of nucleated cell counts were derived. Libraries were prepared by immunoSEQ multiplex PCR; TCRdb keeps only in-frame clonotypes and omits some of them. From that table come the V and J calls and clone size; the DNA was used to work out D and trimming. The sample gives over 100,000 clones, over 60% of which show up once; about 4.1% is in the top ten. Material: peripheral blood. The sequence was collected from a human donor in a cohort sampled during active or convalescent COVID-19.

The CDR3 spells CASSQTRGQAGEQFF. In DNA, the CDR3 is TGCGCCAGCAGCCAGACAAGAGGGCAGGCGGGGGAGCAGTTCTTC. The chain recombines TRBV4-1 with TRBJ2-1, with a tentative D call TRBD2 (6 bases). The CDR3 sequence is 15 residues long. Trimming pared 3 bases from V and 10 bases from J, leaving 19 bases between. Germline loops: CDR1 MGHRA, CDR2 YSYEKL.